This passage covers 28 T cell receptor beta chains from one sample sequenced in a study of radiotherapy plus CTLA-4 blockade in lung cancer. The table came from immunoSEQ multiplex PCR; TCRdb's copy has only in-frame clones and leaves some out. The sample lists 45,000 to 55,000 clones, over 75% occurring once. The sample consisted of peripheral blood, taken from a patient treated with radiotherapy plus ipilimumab. Receptors originate from a human donor with non-small cell lung cancer whose response to radiotherapy plus ipilimumab could not be evaluated.

The V call is TRBV11-2, the J call TRBJ2-7, with D maybe TRBD1 (5 bases). Between the trimmed V and J ends, which lost 5 bases and 2 bases, there was a span of 13 bases. The CDR3 spans 14 residues. The germline V gene encodes CDR1 SGHAT and CDR2 FQNNGV. DNA of the CDR3: TGTGCCAGCAGCAATCAGGGCGGACCCTACGAGCAGTACTTC. Translating it yields CASSNQGGPYEQYF. Drawing the rest from reference TRBV11-2 and TRBJ2-7, the complete variable domain is EAGVAQSPRYKIIEKRQSVAFWCNPISGHATLYWYQQILGQGPKLLIQFQNNGVVDDSQLPKDRFSAERLKGVDSTLKIQPAKLEDSAVYLCASSNQGGPYEQYFGPGTRLTVT.

This chain links TRBV29-1 with TRBJ1-4; tentative D call: TRBD1 (5 bases). The CDR3 has 17 residues. The germline CDR1 and CDR2 sequences are SQVTM and ANQGSEA. V lost 0 bases, J lost 5 bases, and 19 bases lay in between. CDR3 coding DNA: TGCAGCGTTGAAGAAAGGGGTGCCGGGTTGCTGAATGAAAAACTGTTTTTT. This sequence encodes CSVEERGAGLLNEKLFF.

V gene TRBV9 combines with J gene TRBJ2-5; possibly TRBD2 for D (5 bases). The V end lost 1 base, the J end lost 4 bases, and 8 bases lay between the germline ends. The length of the CDR3 is 13 residues. The germline CDR1 and CDR2 sequences are SGDLS and YYNGEE. In DNA form, the CDR3 reads TGTGCCAGCAGCGTAACCGCGGGAGAGACCCAGTACTTC. It yields the protein CASSVTAGETQYF.

The J gene is TRBJ2-7, the V gene TRBV11-3; D possibly corresponds to TRBD2 (5 bases). This CDR3 spans 14 amino acids. V lost 8 bases, J lost 6 bases, and 20 bases lay in between. Germline V CDR1 and CDR2: SGHNT, YENEEA. The chain's CDR3 is CASSAPGSRGEQYF. CDR3 bases: TGTGCCAGCTCCGCCCCGGGAAGCAGAGGCGAGCAGTACTTC.

The V and J genes are TRBV7-2 and TRBJ2-1, with 8 bases fitting TRBD2. This CDR3 is built from 18 residues. Trimming took 1 base from V and 7 from J; bases not matched to a gene: 15. Per the germline V gene, CDR1 is SGHTA and CDR2 is FQGNSA. CDR3 DNA: TGTGCCAGCAGCTTAGGGGCCGGGAGGGCCTCATTGAGAAATGAGCAGTTCTTC. It yields the protein CASSLGAGRASLRNEQFF.

The genes are TRBV28 and TRBJ1-1, with 10 bases lining up with TRBD1. The V segment lost 4 bases and the J segment 7 bases; nucleotides outside the gene matches: 6. The CDR3 is 14 amino acids. The germline V gene has CDR1 MDHEN and CDR2 SYDVKM. CDR3 DNA sequence: TGTGCCAGCAGTTCCGGGACAGGGGTGGTTGAAGCTTTCTTT. Translation: CASSSGTGVVEAFF.

V is TRBV2 and J is TRBJ2-5; 10 bases agree with TRBD1. V lost 8 bases and J lost 1; bases outside the gene matches: 4. Germline CDR1 reads SNHLY; CDR2 reads FYNNEI. There are 14 residues in the CDR3. The CDR3 sequence is CASLGQGLQETQYF. CDR3 coding DNA: TGTGCCAGCTTGGGACAGGGGCTCCAAGAGACCCAGTACTTC.

V and J are TRBV7-9 and TRBJ2-7, with D unresolved. The V and J ends lost 2 bases and 4 bases respectively, with 15 bases between them. The CDR3 runs 15 residues. The germline V gene has CDR1 SEHNR and CDR2 FQNEAQ (reference sequence). CDR3 protein: CASSLSRPAVYEQYF. The CDR3 nucleotides are TGTGCCAGCAGCTTAAGCAGGCCGGCCGTTTACGAGCAGTACTTC.

The V and J genes are TRBV7-2 and TRBJ2-7, with 8 positions matching TRBD2. Trimming cost V 5 bases and J 3 bases; bases outside gene matches: 9. CDR3 length: 15 amino acids. Germline V gives CDR1 SGHTA, CDR2 FQGNSA. CDR3 coding DNA: TGTGCCAGCAGCCCCCGTGGCGGGGGGATCTACGAGCAGTACTTC. It codes for CASSPRGGGIYEQYF.

V usage is TRBV2 and J usage is TRBJ2-3, with D possibly being TRBD1 (5 bases). Germline CDR1 is SNHLY and CDR2 is FYNNEI. CDR3 length equals 14 residues. V dropped 5 bases and J dropped 3 bases, with 12 bases sitting between them. The CDR3 DNA is TGTGCCAGCAGTTTACTCGCAGGGACAGATACGCAGTATTTT. Amino acids: CASSLLAGTDTQYF.

The chain employs TRBV19 and TRBJ2-7; 11 bases fit TRBD1. V shed 6 bases and J 2 bases; nucleotides not matched to a gene: 3. Germline V CDR1 and CDR2: LNHDA, SQIVND (reference sequence). The CDR3 extends over 14 amino acids. The CDR3 region is CASRDRGRPYEQYF. Here the CDR3 DNA reads TGTGCCAGTAGGGACAGGGGGCGCCCCTACGAGCAGTACTTC.

The chain carries TRBV6-5 and TRBJ1-6, with TRBD1 matching 9 bases. This CDR3 region has 15 residues. Per the germline V gene, CDR1 is MNHEY and CDR2 is SVGAGI. V lost 4 bases and J lost 7; bases outside the gene matches: 5. CDR3 DNA: TGTGCCAGCAGTTTTGGGACAGGGATGAATTCACCCCTCCACTTT. Translating it yields CASSFGTGMNSPLHF.

The chain employs TRBV6-5 and TRBJ2-3; the match to TRBD1 covers 9 bases. The CDR3 runs to 15 residues. Germline V CDR1 and CDR2: MNHEY, SVGAGI. V trimming: 8 bases; J trimming: 4 bases; junction bases outside the gene matches: 10. CDR3 in DNA: TGTGCCAGCCGACCTTGGGGACAGGGAGCAGATACGCAGTATTTT. Protein: CASRPWGQGADTQYF.

The genes are TRBV5-6 and TRBJ2-2; TRBD1 agrees at 8 bases. The CDR3 is 15 amino acids. V shed 4 bases and J 3 bases; nucleotides not matched to a gene: 5. Per the germline V gene, CDR1 is SGHDT and CDR2 is YYEEEE. Here the CDR3 reads CASSTDRGYTGELFF. DNA of the CDR3: TGTGCCAGCAGCACCGACAGGGGATACACCGGGGAGCTGTTTTTT.

This clone is a singleton in its sample. The DNA of the CDR3 is TGTGCCAGCAGAATCGAGGAGAATAGCGGGGAGCTGTTTTTT. Its translation is CASRIEENSGELFF. This chain links TRBV7-9 with TRBJ2-2, with D uncertain. Germline CDR1 is SEHNR and CDR2 is FQNEAQ (reference sequence). The CDR3 extends over 14 amino acids. Trimming shortened V by 6 bases and J by 7 bases, and 15 bases separated the two germline ends.

This rearrangement joins TRBV6-5 to TRBJ1-1, with 9 positions matching TRBD1. The V and J ends lost 6 bases and 2 bases, in that order; junction bases with no gene match: 7. The CDR3 has 15 amino acids. Per germline, CDR1 MNHEY and CDR2 SVGAGI. The CDR3 nucleotides are TGTGCCAGCAGGTCCGACAGGGGGTTCAACACTGAAGCTTTCTTT. It is translated as CASRSDRGFNTEAFF.

Only a few counts were recorded for this clone. This sequence joins TRBV18 and TRBJ1-3, with D hard to call. The V end was cut by 2 bases, the J end by 0 bases, with 8 bases between. CDR3 size: 15 residues. Germline assignment: CDR1 KGHSH and CDR2 LQKENI. The CDR3 loop reads CASSPGLSSGNTIYF. The CDR3 coding sequence is TGTGCCAGCTCACCAGGACTGAGCTCTGGAAACACCATATATTTT.

This chain connects TRBV7-6 to TRBJ2-3; D might be TRBD2 (5 bases). Per the germline V gene, CDR1 is SGHVS and CDR2 is FNYEAQ. The CDR3 length is 15 residues. Trimming took off 3 bases at V and 3 bases at J, with 13 bases between the two ends. The CDR3 sequence: CASSLSSGTTDTQYF. The CDR3 DNA sequence: TGTGCCAGCAGCTTGTCGTCGGGAACAACAGATACGCAGTATTTT. The full variable domain, with the rest looked up from reference TRBV7-6 and TRBJ2-3, is GAGVSQSPRYKVTKRGQDVALRCDPISGHVSLYWYRQALGQGPEFLTYFNYEAQQDKSGLPNDRFSAERPEGSISTLTIQRTEQRDSAMYRCASSLSSGTTDTQYFGPGTRLTVL.

This chain uses TRBV5-1 with TRBJ2-7; 9 bases line up with TRBD1. The CDR3 runs 17 residues. The J segment lost 3 bases and the V segment lost 0 bases, leaving 10 bases of the junction unmatched. In germline, CDR1 is SGHRS, CDR2 YFSETQ. CDR3 amino acids: CASSLVRTGTGYYEQYF. Here the CDR3 DNA reads TGCGCCAGCAGCTTGGTACGTACCGGGACAGGGTACTACGAGCAGTACTTC.

This chain joins TRBV19 and TRBJ1-5, with unresolved D. CDR1 LNHDA and CDR2 SQIVND come from the germline V gene (reference sequence). V lost 6 bases, J lost 0 bases, and 9 bases lay in between. The CDR3 is 14 amino acids. CDR3 in amino acids: CASSLVNSNQPQHF. The CDR3 coding sequence is TGTGCCAGTAGCCTAGTTAATAGCAATCAGCCCCAGCATTTT.

V is TRBV30 and J is TRBJ1-3, with D possibly matching TRBD1 (6 bases). The CDR3 is 15 amino acids. Germline CDR1 is GTSNPN and CDR2 is SVGIG (reference sequence). V lost 0 bases to trimming and J lost 1 base, with 10 bases between them. The CDR3, as DNA: TGTGCCTGGAGTGTACAGGGCAAATCTGGAAACACCATATATTTT. Amino acids: CAWSVQGKSGNTIYF.

The chain combines TRBV6-1 with TRBJ1-3, with 7 bases lining up with TRBD1. Per germline, CDR1 MNHNS and CDR2 SASEGT. The CDR3 consists of 15 residues. Trimming removed 5 bases from V and 1 base from J; junction bases left unmatched: 5. Here the CDR3 reads CASSKTGISGNTIYF. In DNA, the CDR3 is TGTGCCAGCAGTAAGACAGGGATATCTGGAAACACCATATATTTT.

The gene calls are TRBV2 and TRBJ2-6; 10 bases fit TRBD1. J lost 0 bases, V lost 6 bases, and 11 bases had no gene match. Germline lookup yields CDR1 SNHLY and CDR2 FYNNEI. This CDR3 contains 19 residues. The CDR3 coding sequence is TGTGCCAGCAGAGTGTTGGGACAGGGGTCAAGCTCTGGGGCCAACGTCCTGACTTTC. Translating it yields CASRVLGQGSSSGANVLTF.

This chain uses TRBV7-9 with TRBJ1-1, with 7 bases identical to TRBD1. CDR1 SEHNR and CDR2 FQNEAQ come from the germline V gene (reference sequence). Trimming at V came to 5 bases and at J to 4 bases, leaving 10 bases not matched to a gene. The CDR3 runs to 15 residues. CDR3 bases: TGTGCCAGCAGCCCCGGGACAGCCCGGAGCACTGAAGCTTTCTTT. Encoded protein: CASSPGTARSTEAFF.

CDR3 loop: CASSLEGAPNEKLFF. The CDR3 DNA is TGCGCCAGCAGCTTGGAAGGAGCCCCCAATGAAAAACTGTTTTTT. The J gene is TRBJ1-4, the V gene TRBV5-1; D remains unclear. This CDR3 has 15 residues. Germline V gene sequence: CDR1 SGHRS, CDR2 YFSETQ. The ends were cut back, 0 bases at V and 5 bases at J, with 11 bases in the middle.

J is TRBJ2-1 and V is TRBV29-1; 7 bases map to TRBD2. CDR1 is SQVTM, CDR2 ANQGSEA, per germline. This CDR3 comprises 13 residues. After removal of 7 bases from V and 2 bases from J, the junction contained 5 bases not matched to a gene. In DNA form, the CDR3 reads TGCAGCGGGGCTAGCGGCGCCTACAATGAGCAGTTCTTC. Translated, it gives CSGASGAYNEQFF.

The rearrangement joins TRBV9 to TRBJ2-3; no clear D. This CDR3 has 13 amino acids. CDR1 and CDR2 from the germline V gene are SGDLS and YYNGEE. V was trimmed by 6 bases and J by 1 base, leaving 9 bases between them. CDR3 loop: CASTSARTDTQYF. In DNA form, the CDR3 reads TGTGCCAGCACCAGCGCACGCACAGATACGCAGTATTTT.

The chain links TRBV4-1 to TRBJ1-2; 7 bases line up with TRBD1. J lost 4 bases, V lost 0 bases, and 11 bases had no gene match. This CDR3 has 17 residues. Germline V CDR1 and CDR2: MGHRA, YSYEKL. The CDR3, as DNA: TGCGCCAGCAGCCAAGATCGAGGGACAGATACCTCCTATGGCTACACCTTC. This codes for CASSQDRGTDTSYGYTF.